The next 21 T cell receptor beta chains were all read from a single sample in a study of cytomegalovirus exposure and HLA in healthy donors. PCR primers comprised 60 Vbeta and 13 Jbeta primers. Produced via immunoSEQ multiplex PCR; TCRdb's table is partial and in-frame only. Of 15,000 to 20,000 clones listed, more than 60% are singletons. The sequenced sample was PBMCs. The receptors shown here come from a man between 18 and 29 years old in good health and CMV-seronegative.

This chain joins TRBV5-6 and TRBJ2-3; 7 bases agree with TRBD2. Trimming cost V 4 bases and J 0 bases; bases outside gene matches: 17. Germline-derived CDR1 and CDR2 are SGHDT and YYEEEE. The CDR3 loop spans 19 amino acids. The CDR3 reads CASSLLTGGALFSTDTQYF. CDR3 DNA sequence: TGTGCCAGCAGCCTGCTTACGGGAGGCGCCCTTTTTAGCACAGATACGCAGTATTTT.

This clone occurred a few times. V is TRBV6-5 and J is TRBJ1-4; D perhaps matches TRBD1 (5 bases). Germline V gene sequence: CDR1 MNHEY, CDR2 SVGAGI. The CDR3 has 13 residues. The V gene lost 0 bases and the J gene lost 6 bases, with 5 bases spanning the gap. In DNA form, the CDR3 reads TGTGCCAGCAGTTACTCACAGGATGAAAAACTGTTTTTT. Translation gives CASSYSQDEKLFF.

The chain couples TRBV6-5 to TRBJ1-5; TRBD1 matches at 9 bases. The V gene's germline CDR1 is MNHEY and CDR2 SVGAGI. The CDR3 consists of 15 residues. J gave up 4 bases and V 5 bases, and 6 bases lay outside the gene matches. CDR3 in amino acids: CASSRTGADNQPQHF. CDR3 sequence (DNA): TGTGCCAGCAGTCGGACAGGGGCTGATAATCAGCCCCAGCATTTT.

This chain connects TRBV7-9 to TRBJ2-3, with 13 bases matching TRBD2. The CDR3 totals 17 residues. Looked up from germline, CDR1 is SEHNR and CDR2 is FQNEAQ (reference sequence). Trimming removed 4 bases from V and 4 bases from J; junction bases left unmatched: 8. CDR3 residues: CASSWETSGRAPDTQYF. The CDR3 coding sequence is TGTGCCAGCAGCTGGGAAACTAGCGGGAGGGCCCCAGATACGCAGTATTTT.

A single count supports this clone. The chain joins TRBV4-2 to TRBJ1-6, with 8 bases matching TRBD1. The CDR3 has 16 amino acids. Unmatched junction bases numbered 3, after V lost 2 bases and J lost 3 bases. From germline, CDR1 is LGHNA and CDR2 YNFKEQ. CDR3 in DNA: TGTGCCAGCAGCCAAACAACAGGGGGCTATAATTCACCCCTCCACTTT. This translates into CASSQTTGGYNSPLHF.

CDR3 region: CASSLGSGQGGYEQYF. The CDR3 region has the DNA TGTGCCAGCAGCCTAGGTTCCGGACAGGGGGGCTACGAGCAGTACTTC. The rearrangement links TRBV5-4 to TRBJ2-7; the match to TRBD1 covers 10 bases. CDR3 length: 16 amino acids. With V trimmed by 4 bases and J by 3 bases, 10 bases remained unmatched. Per the germline V gene, CDR1 is SGHNT and CDR2 is YYREEE (reference sequence).

The V call is TRBV7-2, the J call TRBJ2-1; 8 bases agree with TRBD2. The CDR3 loop spans 17 amino acids. The germline CDR1 and CDR2 sequences are SGHTA and FQGNSA. Germline trimming cut 4 bases from V and 4 bases from J; bases unmatched to any gene: 12. The CDR3 sequence: CASSSPTQGLVYNEQFF. The CDR3 DNA follows: TGTGCCAGCAGCTCACCCACCCAGGGACTAGTGTACAATGAGCAGTTCTTC.

This clone was counted between two and nine times. The chain uses TRBV2 and TRBJ1-5, with TRBD1 matching 9 bases. CDR1 and CDR2 from the germline V gene are SNHLY and FYNNEI. The J segment lost 7 bases and the V segment lost 3 bases, leaving 10 bases of the junction unmatched. There are 16 residues in the CDR3. The DNA of the CDR3 is TGTGCCAGCAGTGAGTCTCGGACAGGGGTAAAACAGCCCCAGCATTTT. It yields the protein CASSESRTGVKQPQHF.

The V and J genes are TRBV6-1 and TRBJ2-7; 8 nucleotides align to TRBD1. CDR3 length: 15 residues. The V segment lost 1 base and the J segment 2 bases; nucleotides outside the gene matches: 4. CDR1 and CDR2 from the germline V gene are MNHNS and SASEGT. The CDR3 coding sequence is TGTGCCAGCAGTGAAGGGCTGGGACAGGCCTACGAGCAGTACTTC. It yields the protein CASSEGLGQAYEQYF.

The chain has TRBV29-1 and TRBJ1-1, with D possibly TRBD1 on 5 matching bases. In germline, CDR1 is SQVTM, CDR2 ANQGSEA. The CDR3 is made up of 14 amino acids. V lost 2 bases to trimming and J lost 3 bases, with 13 bases between them. In DNA form, the CDR3 reads TGCAGCGTTGAAAGCAGACAGAGTTACACTGAAGCTTTCTTT. Protein sequence: CSVESRQSYTEAFF.

This clone was observed a few times. The chain employs TRBV9 and TRBJ1-2, with D perhaps TRBD1 (6 bases). Germline-derived CDR1 and CDR2 are SGDLS and YYNGEE. V gave up 3 bases and J gave up 8 bases, with 14 bases separating them. The length of the CDR3 is 13 residues. CDR3 nucleotides: TGTGCCAGCAGCGGGCGCACAGGGTGGGGCTACACCTTC. Translating it yields CASSGRTGWGYTF.

The CDR3 sequence: CASSSGTGHYEQYF. The DNA of the CDR3 is TGTGCCAGCAGCTCCGGGACAGGTCACTACGAGCAGTACTTC. The V call is TRBV28, the J call TRBJ2-7, with TRBD1 matching over 8 bases. Germline CDR1 MDHEN, CDR2 SYDVKM. Trimming took 6 bases from V and 3 from J; bases not matched to a gene: 7. The CDR3 consists of 14 residues.

This chain links TRBV4-3 with TRBJ2-5, with 7 bases identical to TRBD2. Germline V CDR1 and CDR2: LGHNA, YSLEER. The CDR3 runs 16 residues. V shed 0 bases, J shed 7 bases, and the junction held 11 bases outside the gene matches. The CDR3 is CASSQDPRFGRGTQYF. The CDR3 DNA reads as TGCGCCAGCAGCCAAGATCCGCGGTTTGGGAGGGGGACCCAGTACTTC.

The rearrangement uses TRBV9 and TRBJ1-1; TRBD1 matches 8 bases. V gave up 6 bases and J gave up 5 bases; unmatched junction bases: 6. Germline assignment: CDR1 SGDLS and CDR2 YYNGEE. The CDR3 totals 13 residues. The DNA for the CDR3 is TGTGCCAGCACCAAGTACAGGGGGACTGAAGCTTTCTTT. Encoded protein: CASTKYRGTEAFF.

The chain couples TRBV30 to TRBJ1-6; the D is unclear. The V end lost 2 bases, the J end lost 4 bases, and 12 bases lay between the germline ends. Germline values: CDR1 GTSNPN, CDR2 SVGIG (reference sequence). The CDR3 runs 15 residues. In DNA form, the CDR3 reads TGTGCCTGGAGTCGGGGATCTTCTTATAATTCACCCCTCCACTTT. Translating gives CAWSRGSSYNSPLHF. The whole variable domain, remainder taken from reference TRBV30 and TRBJ1-6, is SQTIHQWPATLVQPVGSPLSLECTVEGTSNPNLYWYRQAAGRGLQLLFYSVGIGQISSEVPQNLSASRPQDRQFILSSKKLLLSDSGFYLCAWSRGSSYNSPLHFGNGTRLTVT.

V gene TRBV7-3 combines with J gene TRBJ2-1; 11 bases fit TRBD2. V gave up 5 bases and J gave up 5 bases; unmatched junction bases: 8. CDR3 length: 16 residues. Germline V gene data show CDR1 as SGHTA and CDR2 as FQGTGA. The CDR3: CASSLYPGLADNEQFF. In nucleotides, the CDR3 is TGTGCCAGCAGCCTTTATCCGGGACTAGCGGACAATGAGCAGTTCTTC.

The rearrangement joins TRBV7-2 to TRBJ1-1; D not certain. Germline CDR1 SGHTA, CDR2 FQGNSA. This CDR3 contains 12 residues. V lost 4 bases to trimming and J lost 6 bases, with 9 bases between them. This CDR3 is CASSSSRAEAFF. The CDR3 DNA is TGTGCCAGCAGCTCCTCCCGGGCTGAAGCTTTCTTT.

This chain links TRBV29-1 with TRBJ1-2; no definite D call. Germline CDR1 and CDR2: SQVTM and ANQGSEA. V was pared by 4 bases and J by 8 bases, with 11 bases between. The CDR3 runs 11 residues. This chain's CDR3 is CSVGEPGGYTF. Written as DNA, the CDR3 is TGCAGCGTTGGGGAGCCGGGGGGCTACACCTTC.

The chain joins TRBV6-5 to TRBJ1-2, with D unresolved. The CDR3 has 13 amino acids. The germline CDR1 and CDR2 sequences are MNHEY and SVGAGI. V shed 0 bases and J shed 8 bases, with 10 bases lying between them. This CDR3 reads CASSYSQAEGYTF. Written as DNA, the CDR3 is TGTGCCAGCAGTTACTCCCAAGCTGAGGGCTACACCTTC.

The gene calls are TRBV6-1 and TRBJ1-1, with D maybe TRBD1 (6 bases). Germline CDR1 reads MNHNS; CDR2 reads SASEGT. The length of the CDR3 is 15 residues. Trimming stripped 6 bases from V and 4 bases from J, with 18 bases between. The chain's CDR3 is CASRISGGWSTEAFF. The CDR3 DNA sequence: TGTGCCAGCAGGATTTCGGGGGGCTGGAGCACTGAAGCTTTCTTT.

The chain is built from TRBV30 and TRBJ1-2; no clear D gene. The CDR3 runs to 14 residues. Germline V lookup: CDR1 GTSNPN, CDR2 SVGIG (reference sequence). V lost 0 bases and J 0 bases, leaving 8 bases between the germline ends. CDR3 sequence: CAWSVHSSNYGYTF. CDR3 coding DNA: TGTGCCTGGAGTGTACACAGCTCTAACTATGGCTACACCTTC.